The source of this T cell receptor (beta chain) is a study of T cell responses to AZD1222 COVID-19 vaccine. Sequenced by immunoSEQ multiplex PCR; TCRdb stores in-frame clones only, minus some. The sample consists of more than 150,000 clones, about 90% of them appearing once. With regard to this clone: Its antigen remains unidentified.

Study-wide results and limits: Two doses of AZD1222 preceded a rise in Spike-specific TCR breadth and depth. At baseline, just 5 or 6 AZD1222 recipients tested seropositive. The donor cohort was predominantly white British with a female majority, and clonal diversity may have been underestimated.

The sample was peripheral blood, taken 28 days after the second AZD1222 dose. The source is an adult who received the AZD1222 COVID-19 vaccine.

DNA for the CDR3: TGTGCCAGCAGCTCCATAGGGGGAGTGGGAAACACCATATATTTT. Its protein is CASSSIGGVGNTIYF. V usage is TRBV9 and J usage is TRBJ1-3, with D possibly TRBD1 on 6 matching bases. Per the germline V gene, CDR1 is SGDLS and CDR2 is YYNGEE. This CDR3 comprises 15 residues. V lost 4 bases and J 4 bases, leaving 15 bases between the germline ends. The full variable domain, its missing parts supplied by reference TRBV9 and TRBJ1-3, is DSGVTQTPKHLITATGQRVTLRCSPRSGDLSVYWYQQSLDQGLQFLIQYYNGEERAKGNILERFSAQQFPDLHSELNLSSLELGDSALYFCASSSIGGVGNTIYFGEGSWLTVV.